A selection of T cell receptor beta chains follows, all from one sample in a study of cytotoxic CD8 clonotypes in ibrutinib-treated CLL. Data came from immunoSEQ multiplex PCR; TCRdb stores just in-frame clones and leaves some out. The sample shows fewer than 45,000 clones, 71% of them seen only once. The source was PBMCs, collected at disease progression, from a patient treated with ibrutinib. These receptors all stem from a human donor with chronic lymphocytic leukemia. Each CDR3 is given with its conserved first and last residue. D genes are given only for firm matches. Where a row states a size, it is once, few, many or the class of an expanded clone; other rows omit it.

D	size	J	V	DNA	CDR3
NA	NA	TRBJ2-6	TRBV5-1	TGCGCCAGCAGCTTGACAGGTGGGGCCAACGTCCTGACTTTC	CASSLTGGANVLTF
NA	few	TRBJ2-3	TRBV5-1	TGCGCCAGCAGCTTGTCGGGGGCCGGCACAGATACGCAGTATTTT	CASSLSGAGTDTQYF
TRBD2	NA	TRBJ2-2	TRBV7-6	TGTGCCAGCAGCCACAGCGGGGGGAACACCGGGGAGCTGTTTTTT	CASSHSGGNTGELFF
TRBD1	once	TRBJ1-1	TRBV5-1	TGCGCCAGCAGCCCCAGACAGGGGGCCACTGAAGCTTTCTTT	CASSPRQGATEAFF
TRBD1	NA	TRBJ2-7	TRBV6-1	TGTGCCAGCAGCCTCGACAGGGGTTATTACGAGCAGTACTTC	CASSLDRGYYEQYF
NA	few	TRBJ2-1	TRBV27	TGTGCCAGCAGAAACCAGAACAATGAGCAGTTCTTC	CASRNQNNEQFF
NA	NA	TRBJ2-7	TRBV15	TGTGCCACCAGCCCCTCGCCCCGGGGCGAGCAGTACTTC	CATSPSPRGEQYF
TRBD2	NA	TRBJ2-5	TRBV6-1	TGTGCCAGCAGCCTGGGGGGGGTCCAAGAGACCCAGTACTTC	CASSLGGVQETQYF
TRBD1	NA	TRBJ1-6	TRBV6-5	TGTGCCGTACAGGGGCTCTATAATTCACCCCTCCACTTT	CAVQGLYNSPLHF
NA	NA	TRBJ2-3	TRBV5-1	TGCGCCAGCAGCCTAGAGTATACGCAGTATTTT	CASSLEYTQYF
NA	NA	TRBJ1-5	TRBV5-1	TGCGCCAGCAGCGGAGGGGGAAATCAGCCCCAGCATTTT	CASSGGGNQPQHF
NA	NA	TRBJ1-5	TRBV19	TGTGCCAGTAGTACCACCGCAGGGGGCAATCAGCCCCAGCATTTT	CASSTTAGGNQPQHF
NA	NA	TRBJ2-2	TRBV5-4	TGTGCCAGCAGGCCCCAGAACACCGGGGAGCTGTTTTTT	CASRPQNTGELFF
TRBD1	NA	TRBJ1-3	TRBV6-6	TGTGCCAGCAGCAGAGACAGGGCATCTGGAAACACCATATATTTT	CASSRDRASGNTIYF
NA	NA	TRBJ2-5	TRBV5-1	TGCGCCAGCAGCCCCGGTATCGGGGGGCACGGGGAGACCCAGTACTTC	CASSPGIGGHGETQYF
NA	few	TRBJ2-7	TRBV11-2	TGTGCCAGCAGCCCCAGCGTCTCCTACGAGCAGTACTTC	CASSPSVSYEQYF
TRBD1	NA	TRBJ1-5	TRBV6-5	TGTGCCAGCAGTCCGACAGGGGAGGGCAATCAGCCCCAGCATTTT	CASSPTGEGNQPQHF
NA	few	TRBJ1-1	TRBV6-1	TGTGCCAGCAGTGAATTGCGTGGGAGCACTGAAGCTTTCTTT	CASSELRGSTEAFF
NA	NA	TRBJ2-7	TRBV15	TGTGCCACCAGCAGAGATTTAGCCTACGAGCAGTACTTC	CATSRDLAYEQYF
NA	few	TRBJ1-4	TRBV7-9	TGTGCCAGCAGCTTAGGCGGGGGAAATGAAAAACTGTTTTTT	CASSLGGGNEKLFF
TRBD1	NA	TRBJ2-4	TRBV5-6	TGTGCCAGCAGCGTCCGGGACAGGGCGGACATTCAGTACTTC	CASSVRDRADIQYF
NA	NA	TRBJ2-5	TRBV5-1	TGCGCCAGCAGCCCCATTGGCGGGGGACACCAGGAGACCCAGTACTTC	CASSPIGGGHQETQYF
NA	NA	TRBJ1-2	TRBV2	TGTGCCACGGGGCGGGGGCCCCTTAACTATGGCTACACCTTC	CATGRGPLNYGYTF
TRBD2	NA	TRBJ2-4	TRBV15	TGTGCCACCAGCGACGACGGGGGGTACAAAAACATTCAGTACTTC	CATSDDGGYKNIQYF
TRBD2	few	TRBJ2-5	TRBV29-1	TGCAGCGTTGATCGAGGCGGGGGGGCTTCAGGGGCCCAGTACTTC	CSVDRGGGASGAQYF
NA	NA	TRBJ2-5	TRBV6-5	TGTGCCAGCAAGGGCGGGTCGGAGGAGGGGACCCAGTACTTC	CASKGGSEEGTQYF
NA	NA	TRBJ2-7	TRBV11-2	TGTGCCAGCAGCTTAGATCGGGCCAGCGCCTACGAGCAGTACTTC	CASSLDRASAYEQYF
TRBD1	NA	TRBJ1-6	TRBV5-8	TGTGCCAGCAGCATGAGGACAGGGTCGGGGGTAGGGTCACCCCTCCACTTT	CASSMRTGSGVGSPLHF